The 22 T cell receptor beta chains listed next were all sequenced from one sample in a study of blood T cell repertoires in COVID-19. The protocol was immunoSEQ multiplex PCR, while the TCRdb copy is restricted to in-frame clones and leaves out a portion. This sample has approximately 200,000 clones, with 86% found just once. Material for sequencing was peripheral blood. Every receptor here comes from a woman aged 30 to 39 with active or convalescent COVID-19.

V is TRBV7-6 and J is TRBJ2-1; 7 bases fit TRBD1. The CDR3 is 17 residues long. Per the germline V gene, CDR1 is SGHVS and CDR2 is FNYEAQ. V lost 4 bases and J lost 6; bases outside the gene matches: 15. The CDR3 nucleotides read TGTGCCAGCAGCTCCCGGACAGGACCGCTCACCGCCAATGAGCAGTTCTTC. Protein sequence: CASSSRTGPLTANEQFF.

The chain employs TRBV3-1 (or the pseudogene TRBV3-2) and TRBJ1-6; D ambiguous. V dropped 5 bases and J dropped 0 bases, with 14 bases sitting between them. Germline CDR1 and CDR2: LGHDT and YNNKEL (reference sequence). The CDR3 has 17 residues. CDR3 residues: CASSARMGSSYNSPLHF. CDR3 DNA: TGTGCCAGCAGCGCCCGAATGGGCAGCTCCTATAATTCACCCCTCCACTTT.

The CDR3 sequence is CASSLGQRETQYF. DNA of the CDR3: TGTGCCAGCAGCCTAGGACAGAGGGAGACCCAGTACTTC. The chain recombines TRBV7-2 with TRBJ2-5; tentatively, D is TRBD1 (6 bases). V dropped 5 bases and J dropped 5 bases, with 12 bases sitting between them. This CDR3 has 13 residues. Germline CDR1 is SGHTA and CDR2 is FQGNSA.

This chain uses TRBV9 with TRBJ2-5; 9 positions agree with TRBD1. This CDR3 contains 15 residues. Germline V gene lookup returns CDR1 SGDLS and CDR2 YYNGEE. V dropped 2 bases and J dropped 5; count of bases not matched to a gene: 7. CDR3 in amino acids: CASSVGTGSGETQYF. The CDR3 DNA sequence: TGTGCCAGCAGCGTCGGGACAGGGTCGGGGGAGACCCAGTACTTC.

The chain recombines TRBV11-2 with TRBJ2-7; 7 nucleotides line up with TRBD1. CDR3 length: 14 residues. The V gene's germline CDR1 is SGHAT and CDR2 FQNNGV. J lost 3 bases, V lost 2 bases, and 4 bases had no gene match. The CDR3 spells CASSLSRGNYEQYF. The CDR3 DNA follows: TGTGCCAGCAGCTTAAGCAGGGGGAACTACGAGCAGTACTTC.

V is TRBV5-4 and J is TRBJ1-1; D possibly corresponds to TRBD1 (5 bases). The V and J ends lost 4 bases and 1 base respectively, with 20 bases between them. Germline V gene data show CDR1 as SGHNT and CDR2 as YYREEE (reference sequence). The CDR3 sequence is 17 residues long. The CDR3 DNA reads as TGTGCCAGCAGCCCGGGAGTGTGGGGGGGGGAGAACACTGAAGCTTTCTTT. Protein: CASSPGVWGGENTEAFF.

The rearrangement uses TRBV10-3 and TRBJ2-1; 10 nucleotides match TRBD1. Germline V CDR1 and CDR2: ENHRY, SYGVKD. The CDR3 consists of 16 residues. The junction had 7 bases not matched to a gene; V was cut back by 3 bases and J by 5 bases. CDR3 DNA sequence: TGTGCCATCAGTGACACGGACAGGGGGTACAACAATGAGCAGTTCTTC. It codes for CAISDTDRGYNNEQFF.

The J gene is TRBJ1-4, the V gene TRBV6-5; D may be TRBD1 (6 bases). The CDR3 is made up of 15 amino acids. Per the germline V gene, CDR1 is MNHEY and CDR2 is SVGAGI. V gave up 2 bases and J gave up 8 bases, with 15 bases separating them. The chain's CDR3 is CASSYDGTRGEKLFF. CDR3 DNA sequence: TGTGCCAGCAGTTACGACGGGACTAGGGGGGAAAAACTGTTTTTT.

The chain carries TRBV3-1 (or the pseudogene TRBV3-2) and TRBJ1-2, with TRBD1 identical over 9 bases. Germline lookup yields CDR1 LGHDT and CDR2 YNNKEL (reference sequence). Germline trimming cut 1 base from V and 8 bases from J; bases unmatched to any gene: 11. CDR3 length equals 16 residues. CDR3 bases: TGTGCCAGCAGCCAAGCCGTCAAACAGGGGGCATGGGGCTACACCTTC. Translation gives CASSQAVKQGAWGYTF.

The genes are TRBV28 and TRBJ1-5; TRBD1 matches at 8 bases. From germline, CDR1 is MDHEN and CDR2 SYDVKM. The CDR3 contains 18 residues. The J segment lost 0 bases and the V segment lost 5 bases, leaving 12 bases of the junction unmatched. The CDR3 coding sequence is TGTGCCAGCAGTCCCCCAGGACAGGGCAAGGCTAGCAATCAGCCCCAGCATTTT. Protein sequence: CASSPPGQGKASNQPQHF.

The chain joins TRBV2 to TRBJ1-2, with D maybe TRBD1 (5 bases). CDR1 and CDR2 (germline): SNHLY, FYNNEI. This CDR3 spans 14 amino acids. V was clipped by 2 bases and J by 4 bases, with 11 bases between them. The DNA of the CDR3 is TGTGCCAGCAGTGAACGGCAGGGTGTCTATGGCTACACCTTC. It specifies CASSERQGVYGYTF.

V gene TRBV4-2 combines with J gene TRBJ2-2, with 8 bases lining up with TRBD1. Losses at the gene ends were 0 bases for V and 4 bases for J; bases not matched to a gene: 7. CDR1 is LGHNA, CDR2 YNFKEQ, per germline. The CDR3 runs to 17 residues. This chain's CDR3 is CASSQDLGQAGTGELFF. CDR3 DNA sequence: TGTGCCAGCAGCCAAGATCTGGGACAGGCGGGCACCGGGGAGCTGTTTTTT.

This clone was counted only a few times. J is TRBJ2-5 and V is TRBV28; TRBD2 might be the D (7 bases). Germline CDR1 MDHEN, CDR2 SYDVKM. Trimming left V 6 bases short and J 4 bases short, with 15 bases between. The CDR3 has 14 residues. The CDR3 sequence: CASRGGGGSETQYF. CDR3 nucleotide sequence: TGTGCCAGCAGAGGAGGGGGGGGATCAGAGACCCAGTACTTC. The full variable domain, with the rest looked up from reference TRBV28 and TRBJ2-5, is DVKVTQSSRYLVKRTGEKVFLECVQDMDHENMFWYRQDPGLGLRLIYFSYDVKMKEKGDIPEGYSVSREKKERFSLILESASTNQTSMYLCASRGGGGSETQYFGPGTRLLVL.

The chain links TRBV4-1 to TRBJ2-5; D perhaps matches TRBD2 (6 bases). V lost 3 bases to trimming and J lost 2 bases, with 16 bases between them. This CDR3 comprises 16 residues. CDR1 and CDR2 (germline): MGHRA, YSYEKL. CDR3 sequence (DNA): TGCGCCAGCAGCCAGACGGGAGCACGAACACAAGAGACCCAGTACTTC. Translation gives CASSQTGARTQETQYF.

This clone was recorded only once. The chain carries TRBV18 and TRBJ2-2; 8 bases are shared with TRBD2. Germline assignment: CDR1 KGHSH and CDR2 LQKENI. The CDR3 is 17 amino acids. Unmatched junction bases numbered 6, after V lost 3 bases and J lost 0 bases. CDR3 region: CASSPLLAGTNTGELFF. The DNA for the CDR3 is TGTGCCAGCTCACCCCTTTTAGCGGGGACGAACACCGGGGAGCTGTTTTTT. Together with reference TRBV18 and TRBJ2-2, the CDR3 gives the full variable domain: NAGVMQNPRHLVRRRGQEARLRCSPMKGHSHVYWYRQLPEEGLKFMVYLQKENIIDESGMPKERFSAEFPKEGPSILRIQQVVRGDSAAYFCASSPLLAGTNTGELFFGEGSRLTVL.

V usage is TRBV19 and J usage is TRBJ1-5; a possible D gene is TRBD1 (6 bases). Trimming took 5 bases from V and 0 from J, leaving 20 bases between them. The CDR3 sequence is 18 residues long. Germline V gives CDR1 LNHDA, CDR2 SQIVND (reference sequence). The CDR3 DNA is TGTGCCAGTAGTCTACAGGGTAGGGCCACCTATAGCAATCAGCCCCAGCATTTT. Its translation: CASSLQGRATYSNQPQHF.

This rearrangement joins TRBV18 to TRBJ1-1, with TRBD1 matching 7 bases. After removal of 4 bases from V and 3 bases from J, the junction contained 5 bases not matched to a gene. This CDR3 spans 14 amino acids. The germline CDR1 and CDR2 sequences are KGHSH and LQKENI. As DNA, the CDR3 is TGTGCCAGCTCACAAACAGGGGTGGACACTGAAGCTTTCTTT. This translates into CASSQTGVDTEAFF.

The J gene is TRBJ1-2, the V gene TRBV10-2; the D gene is possibly TRBD1 (5 bases). This CDR3 is 14 amino acids long. Germline assignment: CDR1 WSHSY and CDR2 SAAADI. Between the trimmed V and J ends, which lost 3 bases and 2 bases, there was a span of 10 bases. CDR3 amino acids: CASSEDSQNYGYTF. The CDR3 nucleotides are TGCGCCAGCAGTGAAGACAGTCAGAACTATGGCTACACCTTC.

CDR3 loop: CASNLLAGREQFF. As DNA, the CDR3 is TGTGCCAGCAATCTTTTAGCGGGGAGGGAGCAGTTCTTC. This chain links TRBV6-5 with TRBJ2-1; 8 bases align to TRBD2. Trimming took 7 bases from V and 10 from J; bases not matched to a gene: 9. Germline assignment: CDR1 MNHEY and CDR2 SVGAGI. The length of the CDR3 is 13 residues.

To note about this clone: The same CDR3 arises from other DNA sequences in this sample as well. V usage is TRBV6-4 and J usage is TRBJ2-3; 8 nucleotides align to TRBD2. The CDR3 totals 15 residues. V dropped 6 bases and J dropped 0; count of bases not matched to a gene: 5. The germline V gene encodes CDR1 MRHNA and CDR2 SNTAGT. For the CDR3, the DNA is TGTGCCAGCAGCCGCCTAGCGGGTAGCACAGATACGCAGTATTTT. Its translation: CASSRLAGSTDTQYF.

The gene calls are TRBV6-2 or TRBV6-3 and TRBJ2-1; weak D call: TRBD2 (6 bases). V lost 0 bases and J 9 bases, leaving 12 bases between the germline ends. The CDR3 has 14 residues. The germline CDR1 and CDR2 sequences are MNHEY and SVGEGT. Here the CDR3 reads CASSYSPGETEQFF. The CDR3 bases are TGTGCCAGCAGTTACTCTCCGGGAGAGACTGAGCAGTTCTTC.

J is TRBJ2-5 and V is TRBV6-5, with D perhaps matching TRBD2 (6 bases). CDR1 MNHEY and CDR2 SVGAGI come from the germline V gene. V dropped 6 bases and J dropped 2 bases, with 10 bases sitting between them. The CDR3 length is 13 residues. CDR3 in amino acids: CASSPAGQETQYF. Here the CDR3 DNA reads TGTGCCAGCAGCCCGGCGGGGCAAGAGACCCAGTACTTC.